The rows below give T cell receptor beta chains drawn from one sample of a study of T-cell memory formation after mild COVID-19. TCRdb re-derived calls from the 5' RACE reads in MiXCR, one entry per CDR3 protein. Here the sample spans 390,000 or so distinct CDR3 sequences, about 16% being singletons. Sequencing was done on a sample of PBMCs or a T cell subset sorted from them (not recorded which). The receptors here all came from a man aged 18 to 30 who had mild COVID-19 (a few samples of this study predate the infection). Cell type and time point are not known. Both conserved end residues are part of each CDR3. A D gene is named only where the DNA matches it firmly.

J: TRBJ1-2; D: TRBD1; V: TRBV4-1; CDR3: CASSPEGRGPYGYTF
J: TRBJ1-4; D: NA; V: TRBV2; CDR3: CASSGTDEKLFF
J: TRBJ1-2; D: NA; V: TRBV5-6; CDR3: CASRSIAPTGGYTF
J: TRBJ1-4; D: NA; V: TRBV7-8; CDR3: CASSLLVGKTNEKLFF
J: TRBJ1-5; D: NA; V: TRBV4-2; CDR3: CASSQERTARGPQHF
J: TRBJ1-1; D: NA; V: TRBV27; CDR3: CASSEGYGDTEAFF
J: TRBJ2-1; D: NA; V: TRBV9; CDR3: CASSVGGVNNEQFF
J: TRBJ1-5; D: NA; V: TRBV6-2/TRBV6-3; CDR3: CASSFHTTAGQPQHF
J: TRBJ2-5; D: TRBD2; V: TRBV5-1; CDR3: CASSFGTSGGIETQYF
J: TRBJ1-1; D: NA; V: TRBV12-3/TRBV12-4; CDR3: CASSSQQGNTEAFF
J: TRBJ1-1; D: NA; V: TRBV5-1; CDR3: CASSLGDLGWNTEAFF
J: TRBJ1-5; D: NA; V: TRBV9; CDR3: CASSVKGINQPQHF
J: TRBJ2-5; D: TRBD2; V: TRBV4-1; CDR3: CASSTGSGEETQYF
J: TRBJ2-2; D: TRBD1; V: TRBV4-3; CDR3: CASSHVDRAELFF
J: TRBJ1-1; D: TRBD1; V: TRBV12-3/TRBV12-4; CDR3: CASTLGQGGITEAFF
J: TRBJ1-3; D: NA; V: TRBV7-9; CDR3: CASSLGGELGNTIYF
J: TRBJ2-3; D: NA; V: TRBV5-1; CDR3: CASSQPGLESDTQYF
J: TRBJ1-2; D: TRBD1; V: TRBV12-3/TRBV12-4; CDR3: CASGRQGIYGYTF
J: TRBJ2-7; D: NA; V: TRBV6-5; CDR3: CASSYSEGYGEQYF
J: TRBJ1-2; D: NA; V: TRBV12-3/TRBV12-4; CDR3: CASSQQSYYGYTF
J: TRBJ1-5; D: NA; V: TRBV7-8; CDR3: CASSLWDSNQPQHF
J: TRBJ2-5; D: NA; V: TRBV11-3; CDR3: CASSLTSTETQYF
J: TRBJ2-7; D: TRBD1; V: TRBV6-2/TRBV6-3; CDR3: CASSQDRDPYEQYF
J: TRBJ2-5; D: NA; V: TRBV6-6; CDR3: CASSFGPPRETQYF
J: TRBJ2-1; D: NA; V: TRBV9; CDR3: CASSVAAGLEQFF
J: TRBJ2-1; D: NA; V: TRBV29-1; CDR3: CSVDVIRNEQFF
J: TRBJ2-5; D: TRBD2; V: TRBV2; CDR3: CATTPGLASETQYF
J: TRBJ1-2; D: NA; V: TRBV7-9; CDR3: CASSLGSAGRVGYTF
J: TRBJ1-2; D: NA; V: TRBV20-1; CDR3: CSARGGSNYGYTF
J: TRBJ1-1; D: NA; V: TRBV7-9; CDR3: CASSLTWGNTEAFF
J: TRBJ2-3; D: TRBD2; V: TRBV7-2; CDR3: CASSPTSGGQDTQYF
J: TRBJ1-4; D: NA; V: TRBV7-8; CDR3: CASSHSGGANEKLFF
J: TRBJ2-1; D: NA; V: TRBV5-1; CDR3: CASSPRSGELGEQFF
J: TRBJ2-3; D: TRBD2; V: TRBV6-6; CDR3: CASKMLVGGTTDTQYF
J: TRBJ2-1; D: NA; V: TRBV7-3; CDR3: CASSTRGQGDEQFF
J: TRBJ1-1; D: NA; V: TRBV7-9; CDR3: CASSIARRAEAFF
J: TRBJ1-6; D: TRBD1; V: TRBV18; CDR3: CASAGQGNSPLHF
J: TRBJ1-1; D: NA; V: TRBV12-3/TRBV12-4; CDR3: CASIWGRDETEAFF
J: TRBJ1-1; D: NA; V: TRBV6-5; CDR3: CASSYSGKQWTGVGTEAFF
J: TRBJ2-1; D: TRBD1; V: TRBV7-2; CDR3: CASSLGQGFNEQFF
J: TRBJ2-2; D: TRBD1; V: TRBV5-1; CDR3: CASSQAGTAPLTRTGELFF
J: TRBJ1-1; D: NA; V: TRBV4-1; CDR3: CASSQDPGMNTEAFF
J: TRBJ2-3; D: TRBD2; V: TRBV4-1; CDR3: CASRPTSGGNTQYF
J: TRBJ1-4; D: NA; V: TRBV7-2; CDR3: CASSFGRVDEKLFF
J: TRBJ1-2; D: NA; V: TRBV5-5; CDR3: CASSPPVGGLGYTF
J: TRBJ2-2; D: NA; V: TRBV4-2; CDR3: CASSQAGNTGELFF
J: TRBJ2-5; D: TRBD2; V: TRBV20-1; CDR3: CSATAGDQETQYF
J: TRBJ2-1; D: TRBD2; V: TRBV19; CDR3: CASRLSGWSSYNEQFF
J: TRBJ2-1; D: NA; V: TRBV7-8; CDR3: CASTLTGPHNEQFF
J: TRBJ2-2; D: NA; V: TRBV4-3; CDR3: CASSQDGRMGTGELFF
J: TRBJ2-3; D: NA; V: TRBV15; CDR3: CATMERVYTDTQYF
J: TRBJ1-6; D: NA; V: TRBV6-1; CDR3: CASSELGVLHF
J: TRBJ2-1; D: NA; V: TRBV20-1; CDR3: CSAPGVISYNEQFF
J: TRBJ1-2; D: TRBD1; V: TRBV5-1; CDR3: CASSPGTGVANYGYTF
J: TRBJ2-1; D: TRBD1; V: TRBV6-2/TRBV6-3; CDR3: CASSRQGAEQFF